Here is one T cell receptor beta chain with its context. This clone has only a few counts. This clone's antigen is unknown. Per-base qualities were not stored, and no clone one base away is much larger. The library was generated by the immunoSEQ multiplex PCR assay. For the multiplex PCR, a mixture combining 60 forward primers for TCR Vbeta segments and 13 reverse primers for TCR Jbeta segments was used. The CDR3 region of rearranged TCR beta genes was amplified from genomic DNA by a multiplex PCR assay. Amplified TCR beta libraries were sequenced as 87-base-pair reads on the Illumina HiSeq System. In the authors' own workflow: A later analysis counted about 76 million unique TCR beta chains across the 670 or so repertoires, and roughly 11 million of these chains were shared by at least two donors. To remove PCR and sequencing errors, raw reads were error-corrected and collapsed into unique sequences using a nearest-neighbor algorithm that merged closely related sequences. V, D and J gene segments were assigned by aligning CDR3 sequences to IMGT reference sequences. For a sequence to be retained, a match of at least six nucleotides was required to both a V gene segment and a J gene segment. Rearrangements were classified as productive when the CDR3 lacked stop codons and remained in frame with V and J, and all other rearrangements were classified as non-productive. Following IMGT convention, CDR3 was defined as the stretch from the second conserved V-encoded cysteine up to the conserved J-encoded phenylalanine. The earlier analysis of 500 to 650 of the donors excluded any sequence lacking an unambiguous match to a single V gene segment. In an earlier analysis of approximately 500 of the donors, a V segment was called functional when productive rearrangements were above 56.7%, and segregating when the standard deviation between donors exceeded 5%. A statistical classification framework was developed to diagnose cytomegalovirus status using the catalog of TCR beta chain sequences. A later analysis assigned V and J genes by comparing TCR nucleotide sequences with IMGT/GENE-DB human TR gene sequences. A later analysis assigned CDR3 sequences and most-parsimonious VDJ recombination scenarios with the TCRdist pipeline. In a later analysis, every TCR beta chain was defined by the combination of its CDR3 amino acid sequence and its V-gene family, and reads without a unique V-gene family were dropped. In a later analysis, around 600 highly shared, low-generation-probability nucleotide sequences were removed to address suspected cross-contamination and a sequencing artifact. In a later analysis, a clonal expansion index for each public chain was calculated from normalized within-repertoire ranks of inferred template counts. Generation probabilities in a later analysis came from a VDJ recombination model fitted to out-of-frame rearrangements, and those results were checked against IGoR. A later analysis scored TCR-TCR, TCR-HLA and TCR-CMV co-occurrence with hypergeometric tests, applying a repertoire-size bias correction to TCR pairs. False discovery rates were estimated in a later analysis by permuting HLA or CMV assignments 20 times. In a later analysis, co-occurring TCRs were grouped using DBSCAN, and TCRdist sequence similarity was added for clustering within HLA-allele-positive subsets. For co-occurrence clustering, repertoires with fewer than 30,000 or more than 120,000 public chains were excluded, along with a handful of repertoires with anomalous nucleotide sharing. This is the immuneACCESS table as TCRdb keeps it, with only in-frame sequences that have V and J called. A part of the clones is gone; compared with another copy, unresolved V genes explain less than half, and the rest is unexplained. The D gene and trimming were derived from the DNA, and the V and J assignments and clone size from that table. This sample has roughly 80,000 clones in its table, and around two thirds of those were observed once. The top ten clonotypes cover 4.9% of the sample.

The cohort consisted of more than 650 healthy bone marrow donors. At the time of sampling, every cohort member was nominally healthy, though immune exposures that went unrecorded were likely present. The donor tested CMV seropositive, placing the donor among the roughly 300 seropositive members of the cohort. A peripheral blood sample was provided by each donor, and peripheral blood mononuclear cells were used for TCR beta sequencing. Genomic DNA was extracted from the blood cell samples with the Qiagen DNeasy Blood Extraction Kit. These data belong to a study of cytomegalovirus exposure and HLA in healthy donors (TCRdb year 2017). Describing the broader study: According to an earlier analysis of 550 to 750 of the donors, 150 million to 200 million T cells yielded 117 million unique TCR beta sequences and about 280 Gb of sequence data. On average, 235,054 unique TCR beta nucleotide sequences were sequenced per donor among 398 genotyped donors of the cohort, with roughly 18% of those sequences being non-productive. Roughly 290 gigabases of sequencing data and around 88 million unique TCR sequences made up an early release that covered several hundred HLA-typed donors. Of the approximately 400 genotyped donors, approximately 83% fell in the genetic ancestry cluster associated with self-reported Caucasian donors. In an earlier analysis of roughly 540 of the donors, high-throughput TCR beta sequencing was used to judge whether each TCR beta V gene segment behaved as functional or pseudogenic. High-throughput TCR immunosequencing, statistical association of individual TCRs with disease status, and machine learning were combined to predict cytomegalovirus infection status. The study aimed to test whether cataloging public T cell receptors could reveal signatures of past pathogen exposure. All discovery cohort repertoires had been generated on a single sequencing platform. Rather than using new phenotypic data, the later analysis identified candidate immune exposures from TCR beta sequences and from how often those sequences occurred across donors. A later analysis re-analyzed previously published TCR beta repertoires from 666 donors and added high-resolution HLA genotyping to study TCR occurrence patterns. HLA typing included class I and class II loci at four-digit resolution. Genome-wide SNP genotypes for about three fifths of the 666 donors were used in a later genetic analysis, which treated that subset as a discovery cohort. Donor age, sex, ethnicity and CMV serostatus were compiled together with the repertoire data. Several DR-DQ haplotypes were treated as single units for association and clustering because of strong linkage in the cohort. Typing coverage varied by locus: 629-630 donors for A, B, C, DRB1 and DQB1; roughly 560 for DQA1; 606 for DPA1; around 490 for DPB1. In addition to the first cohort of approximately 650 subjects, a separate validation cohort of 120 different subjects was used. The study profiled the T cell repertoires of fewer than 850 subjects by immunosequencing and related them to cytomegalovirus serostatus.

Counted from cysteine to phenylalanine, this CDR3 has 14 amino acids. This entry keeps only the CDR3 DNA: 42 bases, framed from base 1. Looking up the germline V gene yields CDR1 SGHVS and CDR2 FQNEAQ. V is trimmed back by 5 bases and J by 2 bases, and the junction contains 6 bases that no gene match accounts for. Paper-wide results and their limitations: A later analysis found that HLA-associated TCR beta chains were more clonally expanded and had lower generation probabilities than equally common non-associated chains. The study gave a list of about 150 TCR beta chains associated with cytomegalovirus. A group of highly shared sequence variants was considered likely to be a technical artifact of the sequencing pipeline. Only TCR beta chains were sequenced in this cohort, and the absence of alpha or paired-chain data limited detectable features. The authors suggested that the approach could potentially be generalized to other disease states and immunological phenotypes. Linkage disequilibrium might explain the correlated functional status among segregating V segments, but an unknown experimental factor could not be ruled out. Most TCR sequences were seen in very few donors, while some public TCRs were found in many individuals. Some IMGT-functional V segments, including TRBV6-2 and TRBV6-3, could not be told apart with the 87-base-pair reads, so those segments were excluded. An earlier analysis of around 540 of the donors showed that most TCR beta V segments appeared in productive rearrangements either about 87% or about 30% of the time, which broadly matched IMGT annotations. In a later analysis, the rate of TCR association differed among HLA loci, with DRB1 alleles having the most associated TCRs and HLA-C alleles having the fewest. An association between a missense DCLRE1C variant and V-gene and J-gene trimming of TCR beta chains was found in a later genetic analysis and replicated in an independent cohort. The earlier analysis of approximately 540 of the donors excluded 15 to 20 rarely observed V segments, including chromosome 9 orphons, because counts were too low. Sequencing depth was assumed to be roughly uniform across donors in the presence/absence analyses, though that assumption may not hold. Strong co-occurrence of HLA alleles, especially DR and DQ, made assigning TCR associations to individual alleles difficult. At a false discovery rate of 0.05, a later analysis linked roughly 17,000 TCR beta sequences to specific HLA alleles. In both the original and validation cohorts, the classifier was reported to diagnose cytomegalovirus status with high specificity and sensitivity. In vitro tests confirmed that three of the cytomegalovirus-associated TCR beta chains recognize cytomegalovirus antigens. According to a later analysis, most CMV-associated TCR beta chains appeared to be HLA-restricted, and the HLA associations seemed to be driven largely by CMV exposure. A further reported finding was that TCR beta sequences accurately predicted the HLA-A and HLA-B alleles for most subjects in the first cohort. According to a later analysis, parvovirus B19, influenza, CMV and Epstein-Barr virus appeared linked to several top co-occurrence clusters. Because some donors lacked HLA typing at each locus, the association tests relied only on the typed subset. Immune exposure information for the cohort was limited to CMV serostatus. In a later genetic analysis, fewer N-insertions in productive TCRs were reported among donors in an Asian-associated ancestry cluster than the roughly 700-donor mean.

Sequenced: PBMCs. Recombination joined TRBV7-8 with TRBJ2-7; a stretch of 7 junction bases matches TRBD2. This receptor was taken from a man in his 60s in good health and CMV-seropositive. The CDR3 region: CASSLSGPTYEQYF. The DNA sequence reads TGTGCCAGCAGCCTTAGCGGGCCGACCTACGAGCAGTACTTC.